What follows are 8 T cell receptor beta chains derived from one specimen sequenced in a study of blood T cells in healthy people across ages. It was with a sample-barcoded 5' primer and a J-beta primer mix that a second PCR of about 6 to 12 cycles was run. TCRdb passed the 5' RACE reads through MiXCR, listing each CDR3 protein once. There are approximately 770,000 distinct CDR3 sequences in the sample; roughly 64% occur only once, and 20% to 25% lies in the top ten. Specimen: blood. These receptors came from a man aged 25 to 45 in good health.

CDR3 loop: CASSVSPSVDEQFF. CDR3 nucleotides: TGTGCCAGCAGCGTGTCTCCTTCCGTGGATGAGCAGTTCTTC. V usage is TRBV9 and J usage is TRBJ2-1; D unclear. The V gene's germline CDR1 is SGDLS and CDR2 YYNGEE. The CDR3 runs 14 residues. V was trimmed by 2 bases and J by 8 bases, leaving 14 bases between them. Full variable domain (rest looked up from reference TRBV9 and TRBJ2-1): DSGVTQTPKHLITATGQRVTLRCSPRSGDLSVYWYQQSLDQGLQFLIQYYNGEERAKGNILERFSAQQFPDLHSELNLSSLELGDSALYFCASSVSPSVDEQFFGPGTRLTVL.

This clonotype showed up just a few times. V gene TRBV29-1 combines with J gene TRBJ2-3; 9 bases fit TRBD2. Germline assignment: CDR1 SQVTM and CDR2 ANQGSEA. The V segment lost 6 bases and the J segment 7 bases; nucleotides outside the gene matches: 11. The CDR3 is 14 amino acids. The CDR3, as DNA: TGCAGCGTCCATGATAGCGGGAGCCTGAATACGCAGTATTTT. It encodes CSVHDSGSLNTQYF.

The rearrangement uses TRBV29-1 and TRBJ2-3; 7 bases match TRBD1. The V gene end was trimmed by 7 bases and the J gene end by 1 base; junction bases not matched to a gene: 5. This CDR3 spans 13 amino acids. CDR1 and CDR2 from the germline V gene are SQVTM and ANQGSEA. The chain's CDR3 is CSGRDSGTDTQYF. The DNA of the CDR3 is TGCAGCGGCCGGGACAGTGGCACAGATACGCAGTATTTT.

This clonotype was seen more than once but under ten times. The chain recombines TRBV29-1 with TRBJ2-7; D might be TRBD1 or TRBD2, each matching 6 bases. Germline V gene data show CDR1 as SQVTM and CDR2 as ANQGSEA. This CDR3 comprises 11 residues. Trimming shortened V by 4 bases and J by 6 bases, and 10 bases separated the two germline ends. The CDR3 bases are TGCAGCGTTGCCGGGGGCGCCGAGCAGTACTTC. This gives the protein CSVAGGAEQYF.

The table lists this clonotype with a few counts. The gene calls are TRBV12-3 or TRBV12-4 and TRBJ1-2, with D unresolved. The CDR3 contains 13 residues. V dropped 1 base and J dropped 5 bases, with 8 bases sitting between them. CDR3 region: CASSLELFYGYTF. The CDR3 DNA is TGTGCCAGCAGTTTAGAACTTTTTTATGGCTACACCTTC.

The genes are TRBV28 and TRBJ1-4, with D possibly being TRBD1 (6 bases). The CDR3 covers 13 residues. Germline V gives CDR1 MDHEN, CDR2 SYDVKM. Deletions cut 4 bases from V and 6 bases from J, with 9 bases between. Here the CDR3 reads CASSSGTYEKLFF. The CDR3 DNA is TGTGCCAGCAGTTCCGGGACATATGAAAAACTGTTTTTT.

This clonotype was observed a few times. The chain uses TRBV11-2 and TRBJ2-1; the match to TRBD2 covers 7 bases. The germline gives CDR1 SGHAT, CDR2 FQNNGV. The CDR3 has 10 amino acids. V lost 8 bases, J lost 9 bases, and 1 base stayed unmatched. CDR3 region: CASGTTEQFF. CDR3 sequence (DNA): TGTGCCAGCGGGACTACTGAGCAGTTCTTC.

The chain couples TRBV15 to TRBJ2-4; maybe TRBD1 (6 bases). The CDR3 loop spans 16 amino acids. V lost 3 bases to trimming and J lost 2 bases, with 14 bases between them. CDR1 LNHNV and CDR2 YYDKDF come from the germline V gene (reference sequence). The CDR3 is CATSRGTGHTKNIQYF. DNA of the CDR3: TGTGCCACCAGCAGGGGTACGGGACACACCAAAAACATTCAGTACTTC.